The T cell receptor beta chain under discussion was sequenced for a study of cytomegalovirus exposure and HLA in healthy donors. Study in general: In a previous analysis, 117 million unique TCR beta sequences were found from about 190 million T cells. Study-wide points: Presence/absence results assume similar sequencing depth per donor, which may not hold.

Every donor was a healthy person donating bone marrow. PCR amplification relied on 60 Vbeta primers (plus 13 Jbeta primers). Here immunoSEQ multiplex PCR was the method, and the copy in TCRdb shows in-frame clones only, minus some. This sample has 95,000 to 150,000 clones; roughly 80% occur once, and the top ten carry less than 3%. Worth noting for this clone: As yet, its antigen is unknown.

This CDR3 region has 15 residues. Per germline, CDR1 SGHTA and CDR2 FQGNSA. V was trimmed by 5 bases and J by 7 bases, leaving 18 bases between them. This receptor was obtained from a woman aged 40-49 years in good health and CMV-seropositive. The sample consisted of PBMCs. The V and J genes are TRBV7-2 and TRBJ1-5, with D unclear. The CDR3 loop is CASSPQIGVGQPQHF. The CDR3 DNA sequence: TGTGCCAGCAGCCCCCAAATCGGGGTGGGCCAGCCCCAGCATTTT.